These T cell receptor beta chains were read from a single sample in a study of blood T cells in healthy people across ages. Via MiXCR, TCRdb re-called the 5' RACE reads, giving one row per CDR3 protein. The sample shows about 1.1 million distinct CDR3 sequences, under 40% of them seen only once. Sample: blood. Receptors were obtained from a man aged 18 to 29 in good health. Both conserved end residues are part of each CDR3. The D gene is left open where the match is weak. The size of a clone is reported for some rows only, either as once, few or many, or as a class for expanded clones.

CDR3 DNA: TGTGCCAGCATGGGGACCCCGGGGAACATTCAGTACTTC
CDR3 protein: CASMGTPGNIQYF
V gene: TRBV28
J gene: TRBJ2-4
D gene: NA
clone size: few

CDR3 DNA: TGTGCCAGCAGCCCTTCCAGGGACAATACCTACGAGCAGTACTTC
CDR3 protein: CASSPSRDNTYEQYF
V gene: TRBV7-9
J gene: TRBJ2-7
D gene: NA
clone size: NA

CDR3 DNA: TGCAGTGCTAGAGCCCGGGACGGGGGGGAAAAACTGTTTTTT
CDR3 protein: CSARARDGGEKLFF
V gene: TRBV20-1
J gene: TRBJ1-4
D gene: NA
clone size: few

CDR3 DNA: TGTGCCAGCAGCACCCGACAGGGAACCTCCTACAATGAGCAGTTCTTC
CDR3 protein: CASSTRQGTSYNEQFF
V gene: TRBV21-1
J gene: TRBJ2-1
D gene: NA
clone size: few

CDR3 DNA: TGTGCCACCTCCGGGACGTGGTATAACTATGGCTACACCTTC
CDR3 protein: CATSGTWYNYGYTF
V gene: TRBV2
J gene: TRBJ1-2
D gene: NA
clone size: few

CDR3 DNA: TGTGCCAGCAGTTTTACAATGGTAGATACGCAGTATTTT
CDR3 protein: CASSFTMVDTQYF
V gene: TRBV27
J gene: TRBJ2-3
D gene: NA
clone size: few

CDR3 DNA: TGTGCCAGCAGCTTCGAGGGATCATACACTGAAGCTTTCTTT
CDR3 protein: CASSFEGSYTEAFF
V gene: TRBV7-9
J gene: TRBJ1-1
D gene: NA
clone size: once

CDR3 DNA: TGTGCCTTCCGGAGGACTCTCGGGCCCGGGGAGCTGTTTTTT
CDR3 protein: CAFRRTLGPGELFF
V gene: TRBV12-3/TRBV12-4
J gene: TRBJ2-2
D gene: NA
clone size: NA

CDR3 DNA: TGCGCCAGCAGCCCCCTCGGGACCGGGGAGCTGTTTTTT
CDR3 protein: CASSPLGTGELFF
V gene: TRBV4-3
J gene: TRBJ2-2
D gene: NA
clone size: NA

CDR3 DNA: TGTGCCAGCGGGCGGGACAGGGATGAAAAACTGTTTTTT
CDR3 protein: CASGRDRDEKLFF
V gene: TRBV6-5
J gene: TRBJ1-4
D gene: TRBD1
clone size: once

CDR3 DNA: TGCGCCAGCAGCCAAGTCTGGGGGAAGACATCAGGAGGCGAGACCCAGTACTTC
CDR3 protein: CASSQVWGKTSGGETQYF
V gene: TRBV4-3
J gene: TRBJ2-5
D gene: NA
clone size: NA

CDR3 DNA: TGTGCCAGCAGGCAAACAGGGGGGGACGGCAATGAGCAGTTCTTC
CDR3 protein: CASRQTGGDGNEQFF
V gene: TRBV6-2/TRBV6-3
J gene: TRBJ2-1
D gene: NA
clone size: NA

CDR3 DNA: TGTGCCAGCCGCCTCGGGACCCTGGATGAAAAACTGTTTTTT
CDR3 protein: CASRLGTLDEKLFF
V gene: TRBV12-3/TRBV12-4
J gene: TRBJ1-4
D gene: NA
clone size: NA

CDR3 DNA: TGCGCCAGCAGCGCGCTCCCGGGACTAAACTCCTACGAGCAGTACTTC
CDR3 protein: CASSALPGLNSYEQYF
V gene: TRBV4-3
J gene: TRBJ2-7
D gene: TRBD2
clone size: NA

CDR3 DNA: TGTGCCGGCAGCCCGGGACAGTTTGACAATGAGCAGTTCTTC
CDR3 protein: CAGSPGQFDNEQFF
V gene: TRBV5-5
J gene: TRBJ2-1
D gene: TRBD1
clone size: NA

CDR3 DNA: TGTGCCAGCAGCTTCCGGGGGGCCGATCTCTCTGGAAACACCATATATTTT
CDR3 protein: CASSFRGADLSGNTIYF
V gene: TRBV7-9
J gene: TRBJ1-3
D gene: NA
clone size: NA

CDR3 DNA: TGTGCCAGCAGAGGTCTCGACAGCGCAGAGACCCAGTACTTC
CDR3 protein: CASRGLDSAETQYF
V gene: TRBV6-2/TRBV6-3
J gene: TRBJ2-5
D gene: NA
clone size: NA

CDR3 DNA: TGTGCCAGCAGTTACTCGGGACAGGGGGGCGAGCAGTACTTC
CDR3 protein: CASSYSGQGGEQYF
V gene: TRBV6-6
J gene: TRBJ2-7
D gene: TRBD1
clone size: NA

CDR3 DNA: TGTGCCAGCAGCTTAACGTCTAGCGGGGCAGATACGCAGTATTTT
CDR3 protein: CASSLTSSGADTQYF
V gene: TRBV7-3
J gene: TRBJ2-3
D gene: TRBD2
clone size: NA

CDR3 DNA: TGCAGTGCTATGGCAGCGGGAATGGGGGACACTGAAGCTTTCTTT
CDR3 protein: CSAMAAGMGDTEAFF
V gene: TRBV20-1
J gene: TRBJ1-1
D gene: NA
clone size: once

CDR3 DNA: TGTGCCAGCAGTTCCGATAGAGGGAACAATCAGCCCCAGCATTTT
CDR3 protein: CASSSDRGNNQPQHF
V gene: TRBV2
J gene: TRBJ1-5
D gene: NA
clone size: once